This T cell receptor (beta chain) was found in a study of T cells in Graves' hyperthyroidism and ophthalmopathy. TCR beta CDR3 sequences were amplified from RNA transcripts. The TCR CDR3 was amplified in a first-round RT-PCR using the HTBI primer set. TCRdb re-called the multiplex PCR reads through MiXCR, storing one row per CDR3 protein. The repertoire holds around 400,000 distinct CDR3 sequences, with about a sixth as singletons. V was clipped by 1 base and J by 1 base; unmatched bases: 5. CDR3 size: 15 residues. The germline CDR1 and CDR2 sequences are GTSNPN and SVGIG (reference sequence). Pregnant or lactating patients were excluded, as were those with uncontrolled infection or other autoimmune disease.

The sequenced sample consisted of blood. This receptor was identified in a woman aged 18 to 35 with Graves' hyperthyroidism that later progressed to Graves' ophthalmopathy. This chain uses TRBV30 with TRBJ1-1; 8 bases align to TRBD1. This CDR3 reads CAWSAGQGRNTEAFF. The DNA for the CDR3 is TGTGCCTGGAGTGCTGGACAGGGCAGGAACACTGAAGCTTTCTTT.